This TCR beta chain is drawn from a study of radiation and T cells in renal cell carcinoma. Study background: Nephrectomy followed 15 Gy stereotactic body radiation by 4 weeks.

The method was immunoSEQ multiplex PCR; TCRdb's version includes in-frame clones alone and lacks a portion of them. Among over 60,000 clones, roughly 79% were seen once, and the ten largest hold about 7%. Unmatched junction bases numbered 7, after V lost 5 bases and J lost 0 bases. CDR3 size: 17 residues. Germline V lookup: CDR1 LNHDA, CDR2 SQIVND (reference sequence). Documented time point: blood 2 weeks post-SBRT. Sample treatment: 15 Gy SBRT to primary tumor, nephrectomy 4 weeks later. The source material was blood, sampled from a patient whose treatment included radiotherapy and nephrectomy. The TCR sequence derives from a man aged 60 to 75 with renal cell carcinoma. The chain links TRBV19 to TRBJ2-1, with TRBD2 matching 10 bases. The CDR3 region is CASSFGLAVSSYNEQFF. The CDR3 DNA sequence: TGTGCCAGTAGTTTTGGACTAGCGGTTAGCTCCTACAATGAGCAGTTCTTC.